The clone carrying this T cell receptor beta chain was counted between two and nine times. Its cognate antigen is unknown. TCRdb processed the reads anew with MiXCR; each CDR3 protein has one entry. The sample holds fewer than 700,000 distinct CDR3 sequences, more than 20% seen once. The V gene's germline CDR1 is DFQATT and CDR2 SNEGSKA (reference sequence). V lost 0 bases and J lost 1, with 14 bases in between. CDR3 length equals 16 residues. These data are taken from a study of T cell repertoires in cytomegalovirus infection. Study summary: Carrying CMV and the relevant HLA type showed in public TCR beta signatures. The study, taken as a whole, reports: Dominating the ex vivo response were HLA-C-restricted CMV-specific TCR beta clonotypes.

The J gene is TRBJ2-3, the V gene TRBV20-1; tentatively, D is TRBD2 (5 bases). The receptor comes from a human donor in good health (CMV status not recorded). Some clones in this sample may be carry-over from other donors' samples. The sequencing input was CD8+ T cells from PBMCs. This CDR3 is CSARDWGAGRTDTQYF. CDR3 DNA: TGCAGTGCTAGAGATTGGGGAGCCGGCCGCACAGATACGCAGTATTTT.